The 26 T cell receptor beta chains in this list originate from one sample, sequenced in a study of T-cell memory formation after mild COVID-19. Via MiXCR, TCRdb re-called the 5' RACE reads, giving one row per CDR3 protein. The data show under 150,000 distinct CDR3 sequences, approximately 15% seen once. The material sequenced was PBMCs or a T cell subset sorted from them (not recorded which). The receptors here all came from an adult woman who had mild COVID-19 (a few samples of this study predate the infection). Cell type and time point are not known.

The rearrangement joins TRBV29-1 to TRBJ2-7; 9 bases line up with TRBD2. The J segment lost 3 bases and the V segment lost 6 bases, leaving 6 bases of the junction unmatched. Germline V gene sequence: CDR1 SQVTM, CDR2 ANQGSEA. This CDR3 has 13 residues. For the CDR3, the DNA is TGCAGCGTATTAGCGGGAGAAGGCTACGAGCAGTACTTC. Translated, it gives CSVLAGEGYEQYF.

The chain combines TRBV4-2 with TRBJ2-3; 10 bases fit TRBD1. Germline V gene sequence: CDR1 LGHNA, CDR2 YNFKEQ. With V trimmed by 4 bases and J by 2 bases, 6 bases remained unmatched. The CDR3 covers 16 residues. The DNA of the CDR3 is TGTGCCAGCAGCCGGGCCGGGACAGGGGACACAGATACGCAGTATTTT. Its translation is CASSRAGTGDTDTQYF.

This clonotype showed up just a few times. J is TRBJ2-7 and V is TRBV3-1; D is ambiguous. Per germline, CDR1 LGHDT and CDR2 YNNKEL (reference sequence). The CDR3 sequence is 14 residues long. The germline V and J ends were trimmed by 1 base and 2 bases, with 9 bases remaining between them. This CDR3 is CASSQGGNTYEQYF. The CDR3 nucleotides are TGTGCCAGCAGCCAAGGTGGGAACACCTACGAGCAGTACTTC.

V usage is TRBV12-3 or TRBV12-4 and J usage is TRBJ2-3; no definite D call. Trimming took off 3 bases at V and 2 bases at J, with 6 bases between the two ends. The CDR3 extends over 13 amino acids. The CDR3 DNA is TGTGCCAGCAGTTTCCCATACACAGATACGCAGTATTTT. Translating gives CASSFPYTDTQYF.

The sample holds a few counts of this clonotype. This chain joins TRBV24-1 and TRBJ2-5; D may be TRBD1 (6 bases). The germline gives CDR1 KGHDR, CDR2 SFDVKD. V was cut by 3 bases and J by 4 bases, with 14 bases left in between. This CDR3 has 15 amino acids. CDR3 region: CATSDAGDIGETQYF. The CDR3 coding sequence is TGTGCCACCAGTGATGCCGGGGACATCGGAGAGACCCAGTACTTC.

In DNA, the CDR3 is TGTGCCAGCAGTCTCGAGCCATTTGAGCTGTTTTTT. The encoded protein is CASSLEPFELFF. The V gene is TRBV12-3 or TRBV12-4, the J gene TRBJ2-2; D call uncertain. The CDR3 is 12 residues long. V lost 5 bases, J lost 11 bases, and 12 bases lay in between.

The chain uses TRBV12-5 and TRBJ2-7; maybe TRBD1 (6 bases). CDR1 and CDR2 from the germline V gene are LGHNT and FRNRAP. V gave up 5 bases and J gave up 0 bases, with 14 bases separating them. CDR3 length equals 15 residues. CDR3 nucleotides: TGTGCTAGTGGTGGGACCGGACAGAGCTCCTACGAGCAGTACTTC. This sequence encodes CASGGTGQSSYEQYF.

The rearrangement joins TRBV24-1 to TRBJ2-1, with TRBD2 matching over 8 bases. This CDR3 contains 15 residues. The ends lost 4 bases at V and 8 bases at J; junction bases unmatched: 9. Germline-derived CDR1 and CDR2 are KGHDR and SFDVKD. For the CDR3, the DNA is TGTGCCACCAGTGAATCCGGGACTAGGTTCCATGAGCAGTTCTTC. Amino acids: CATSESGTRFHEQFF.

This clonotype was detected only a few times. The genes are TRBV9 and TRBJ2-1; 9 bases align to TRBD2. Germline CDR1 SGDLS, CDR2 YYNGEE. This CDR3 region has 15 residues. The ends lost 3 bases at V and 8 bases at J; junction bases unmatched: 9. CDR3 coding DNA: TGTGCCAGCAGCGCCGGGACTAGCTGGGTTCATGAGCAGTTCTTC. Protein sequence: CASSAGTSWVHEQFF.

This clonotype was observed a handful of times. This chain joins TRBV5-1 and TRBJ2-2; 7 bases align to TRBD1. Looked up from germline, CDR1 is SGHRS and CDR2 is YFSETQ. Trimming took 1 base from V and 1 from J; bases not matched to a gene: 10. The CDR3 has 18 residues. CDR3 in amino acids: CASSLPHPGTVNTGELFF. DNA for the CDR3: TGCGCCAGCAGCTTGCCCCATCCCGGGACAGTGAACACCGGGGAGCTGTTTTTT.

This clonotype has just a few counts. The DNA of the CDR3 is TGTGCCAGCAGCCGACGACTAGCGGGAGGTCTCAGGCTCGGCACAGATACGCAGTATTTT. This encodes CASSRRLAGGLRLGTDTQYF. The chain is built from TRBV3-1 and TRBJ2-3; 13 bases agree with TRBD2. CDR1 LGHDT and CDR2 YNNKEL come from the germline V gene (reference sequence). With 4 bases clipped from V and 1 base from J, the junction kept 14 bases outside the gene matches. The CDR3 is made up of 20 amino acids.

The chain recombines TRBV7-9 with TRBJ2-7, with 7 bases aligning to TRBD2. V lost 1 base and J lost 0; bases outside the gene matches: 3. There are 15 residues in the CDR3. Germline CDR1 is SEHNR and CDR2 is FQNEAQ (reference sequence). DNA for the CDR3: TGTGCCAGCAGCTTAGGGCTAGCGGTCTCCTACGAGCAGTACTTC. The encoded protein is CASSLGLAVSYEQYF.

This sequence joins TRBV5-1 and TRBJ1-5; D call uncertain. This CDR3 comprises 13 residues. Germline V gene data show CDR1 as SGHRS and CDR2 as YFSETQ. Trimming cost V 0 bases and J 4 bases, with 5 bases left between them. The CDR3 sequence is CASSLGENQPQHF. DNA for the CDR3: TGCGCCAGCAGCTTGGGGGAAAATCAGCCCCAGCATTTT.

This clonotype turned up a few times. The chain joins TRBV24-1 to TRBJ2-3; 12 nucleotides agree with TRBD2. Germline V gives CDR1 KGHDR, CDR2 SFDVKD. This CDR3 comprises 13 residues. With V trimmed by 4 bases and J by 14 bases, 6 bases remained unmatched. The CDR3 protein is CATSDTTSGSPYF. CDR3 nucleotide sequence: TGTGCCACCAGTGACACGACTAGCGGGAGTCCGTATTTT.

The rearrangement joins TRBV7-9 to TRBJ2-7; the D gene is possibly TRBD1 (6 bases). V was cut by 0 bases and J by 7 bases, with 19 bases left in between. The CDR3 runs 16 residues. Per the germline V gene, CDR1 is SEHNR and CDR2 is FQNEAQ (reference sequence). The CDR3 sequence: CASSLAVGTQAGEQYF. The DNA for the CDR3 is TGTGCCAGCAGCTTAGCGGTGGGGACACAAGCTGGGGAGCAGTACTTC.

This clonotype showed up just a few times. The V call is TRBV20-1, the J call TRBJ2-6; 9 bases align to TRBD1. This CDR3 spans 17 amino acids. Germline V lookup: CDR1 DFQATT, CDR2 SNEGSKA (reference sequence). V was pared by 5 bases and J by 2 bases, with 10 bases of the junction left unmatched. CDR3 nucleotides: TGCAGTGCTGCCGGGACAGGGCCCTCCCCTGGGGCCAACGTCCTGACTTTC. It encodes CSAAGTGPSPGANVLTF.

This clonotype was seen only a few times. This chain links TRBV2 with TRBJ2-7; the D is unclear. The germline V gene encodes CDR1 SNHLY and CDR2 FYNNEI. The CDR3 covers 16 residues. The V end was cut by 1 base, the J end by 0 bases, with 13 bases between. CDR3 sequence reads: CASSEGTPTLSYEQYF. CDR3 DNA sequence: TGTGCCAGCAGTGAAGGGACCCCAACGCTCTCCTACGAGCAGTACTTC.

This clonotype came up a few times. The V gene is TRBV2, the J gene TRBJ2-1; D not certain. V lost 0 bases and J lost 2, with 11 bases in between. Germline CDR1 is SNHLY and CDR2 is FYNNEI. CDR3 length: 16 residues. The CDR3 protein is CASSEATGWPYNEQFF. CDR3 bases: TGTGCCAGCAGTGAAGCGACCGGGTGGCCCTACAATGAGCAGTTCTTC.

CDR3 in DNA: TGTGCCAGCAGTTTAAGGGGTGGGGACTACTCCTACGAGCAGTACTTC. Its protein is CASSLRGGDYSYEQYF. The V call is TRBV27, the J call TRBJ2-7, with 7 positions matching TRBD2. V gave up 2 bases and J gave up 0 bases; unmatched junction bases: 7. The CDR3 contains 16 residues. Germline assignment: CDR1 MNHEY and CDR2 SMNVEV (reference sequence).

CDR3 DNA sequence: TGTGCCAGCAGCTTAGGGGCCGTTTGGGAGGGGATCTCTGGAAACACCATATATTTT. Amino acids: CASSLGAVWEGISGNTIYF. The chain combines TRBV7-8 with TRBJ1-3, with TRBD1 as a possible D gene (5 bases). Trimming pared 1 base from V and 0 bases from J, leaving 19 bases between. Germline CDR1 reads SGHVS; CDR2 reads FQNEAQ. The CDR3 extends over 19 amino acids.

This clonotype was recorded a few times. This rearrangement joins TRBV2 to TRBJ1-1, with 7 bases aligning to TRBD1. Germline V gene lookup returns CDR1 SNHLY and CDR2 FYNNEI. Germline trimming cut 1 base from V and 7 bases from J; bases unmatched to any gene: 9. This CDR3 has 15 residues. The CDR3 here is CASSEGGGGQFEAFF. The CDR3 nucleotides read TGTGCCAGCAGTGAAGGGGGAGGGGGACAGTTTGAAGCTTTCTTT.

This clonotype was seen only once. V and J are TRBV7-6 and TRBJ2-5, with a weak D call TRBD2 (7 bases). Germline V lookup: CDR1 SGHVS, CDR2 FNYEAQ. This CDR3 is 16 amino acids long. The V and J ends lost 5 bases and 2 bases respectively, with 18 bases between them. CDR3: CASSPTGGPVQETQYF. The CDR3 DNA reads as TGTGCCAGCAGCCCCACGGGGGGCCCCGTACAAGAGACCCAGTACTTC.

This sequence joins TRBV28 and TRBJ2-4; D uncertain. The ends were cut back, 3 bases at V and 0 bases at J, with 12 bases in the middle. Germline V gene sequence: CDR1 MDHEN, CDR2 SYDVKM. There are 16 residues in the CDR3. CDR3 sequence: CASSLLSSGAKNIQYF. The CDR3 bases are TGTGCCAGCAGTTTGCTCTCCTCGGGAGCCAAAAACATTCAGTACTTC.

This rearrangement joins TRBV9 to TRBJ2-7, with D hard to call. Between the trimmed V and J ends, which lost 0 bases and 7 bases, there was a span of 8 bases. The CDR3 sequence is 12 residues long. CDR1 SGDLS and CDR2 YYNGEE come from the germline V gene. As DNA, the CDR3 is TGTGCCAGCAGCGTAGGGGGTGGGGAGCAGTACTTC. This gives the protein CASSVGGGEQYF.

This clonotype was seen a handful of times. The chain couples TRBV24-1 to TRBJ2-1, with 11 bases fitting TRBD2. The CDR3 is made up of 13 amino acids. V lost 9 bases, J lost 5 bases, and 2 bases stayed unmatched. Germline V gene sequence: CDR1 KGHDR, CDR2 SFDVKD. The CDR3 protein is CATGLAGHNEQFF. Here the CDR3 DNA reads TGTGCCACCGGACTAGCGGGCCACAATGAGCAGTTCTTC.

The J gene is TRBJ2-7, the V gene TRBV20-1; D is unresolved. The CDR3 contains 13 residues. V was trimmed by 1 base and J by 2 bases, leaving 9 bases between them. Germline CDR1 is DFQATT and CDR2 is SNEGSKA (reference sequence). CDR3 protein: CSARVPSTYEQYF. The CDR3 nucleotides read TGCAGTGCTAGAGTTCCCTCTACCTACGAGCAGTACTTC.